The clone carrying this T cell receptor (beta chain) was seen more than once but under ten times. Its antigen remains unknown. The data originate from a study of cytotoxic CD8 clonotypes in ibrutinib-treated CLL. Looking at the study overall: Some 25 partial and 2 complete responses; at median about 63 months, approximately 14 remitted, some twelve progressed. Response samples were taken after a median around 13 months of treatment, range 6 to 36.

This CDR3 comprises 13 residues. Germline CDR1 and CDR2: SNHLY and FYNNEI. The V end was cut by 4 bases, the J end by 7 bases, with 11 bases between. Profiled with immunoSEQ multiplex PCR; TCRdb holds only in-frame clones, not every one. The table lists some 200,000 clones, about 72% of them singletons. Study outcomes and limitations: For progressing versus sustained-remission patients, sampling times were not the same.

The chain recombines TRBV2 with TRBJ1-5, with D possibly being TRBD1 (6 bases). This TCR was recovered from a human donor with chronic lymphocytic leukemia. The source material was PBMCs, sampled after 24 months of ibrutinib treatment. CDR3 in amino acids: CASSGTAGQPQHF. The CDR3 nucleotides are TGTGCCAGCAGTGGGACAGCTGGCCAGCCCCAGCATTTT.